This T cell receptor (beta chain) was sequenced in a study of blood T cell repertoires in COVID-19. At the level of the study: Collection of acute and convalescent COVID-19 samples took place in the United States, Italy and Spain.

Authors' methods: Estimation of nucleated cell counts was performed using reference gene primer amplification. The method was immunoSEQ multiplex PCR; TCRdb's version includes in-frame clones alone and lacks a portion of them. The D gene and trimming were derived from the DNA, and the V and J assignments and clone size from that table. The sample yields 220,000 or so clones, roughly 84% seen once. The clonotype originates from a woman aged 30 to 39 who had recovered from COVID-19. The sequenced sample was peripheral blood.

CDR3 sequence (DNA): TGTGCCAGCAGCTTCTATACAGATACGCAGTATTTT. Encoded protein: CASSFYTDTQYF. The chain couples TRBV7-2 to TRBJ2-3; D not certain. The CDR3 totals 12 residues. Trimming removed 3 bases at V and 3 bases at J, with 4 bases between. Germline V gene sequence: CDR1 SGHTA, CDR2 FQGNSA.